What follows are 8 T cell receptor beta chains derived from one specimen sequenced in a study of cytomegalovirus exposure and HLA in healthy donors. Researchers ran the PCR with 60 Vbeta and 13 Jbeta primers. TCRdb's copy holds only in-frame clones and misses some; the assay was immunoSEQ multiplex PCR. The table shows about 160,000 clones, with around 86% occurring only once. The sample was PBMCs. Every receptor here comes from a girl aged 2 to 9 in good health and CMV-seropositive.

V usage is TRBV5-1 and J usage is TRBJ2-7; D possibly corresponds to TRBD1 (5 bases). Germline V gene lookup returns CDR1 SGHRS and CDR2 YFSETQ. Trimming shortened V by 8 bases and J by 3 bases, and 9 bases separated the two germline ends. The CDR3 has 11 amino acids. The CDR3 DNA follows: TGCGCCAGGATTCAGGGCTACGAGCAGTACTTC. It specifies CARIQGYEQYF.

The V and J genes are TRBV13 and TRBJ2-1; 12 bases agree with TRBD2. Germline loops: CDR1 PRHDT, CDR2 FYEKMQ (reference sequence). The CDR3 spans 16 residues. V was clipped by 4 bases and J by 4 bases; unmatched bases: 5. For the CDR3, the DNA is TGTGCCAGCAGCTATGCAGGGACTAGCGGGTACAATGAGCAGTTCTTC. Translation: CASSYAGTSGYNEQFF. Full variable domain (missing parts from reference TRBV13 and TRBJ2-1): AAGVIQSPRHLIKEKRETATLKCYPIPRHDTVYWYQQGPGQDPQFLISFYEKMQSDKGSIPDRFSAQQFSDYHSELNMSSLELGDSALYFCASSYAGTSGYNEQFFGPGTRLTVL.

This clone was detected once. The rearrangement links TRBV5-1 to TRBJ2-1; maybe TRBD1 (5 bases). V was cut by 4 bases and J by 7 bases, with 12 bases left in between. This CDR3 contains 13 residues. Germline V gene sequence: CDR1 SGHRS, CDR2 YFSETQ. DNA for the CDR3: TGCGCCAGCAGCATCCAGACAGAAAATGAGCAGTTCTTC. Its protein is CASSIQTENEQFF.

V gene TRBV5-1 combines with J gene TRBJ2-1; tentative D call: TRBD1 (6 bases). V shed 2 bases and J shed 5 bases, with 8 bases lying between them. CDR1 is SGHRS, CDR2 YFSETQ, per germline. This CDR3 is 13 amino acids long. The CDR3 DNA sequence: TGCGCCAGCAGCTTTCAGGGGAACAATGAGCAGTTCTTC. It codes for CASSFQGNNEQFF.

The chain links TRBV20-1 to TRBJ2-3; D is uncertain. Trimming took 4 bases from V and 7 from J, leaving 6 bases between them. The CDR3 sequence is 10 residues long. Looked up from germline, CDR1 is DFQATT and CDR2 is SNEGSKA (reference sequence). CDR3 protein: CSAILHTQYF. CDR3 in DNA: TGCAGTGCTATCCTCCATACGCAGTATTTT.

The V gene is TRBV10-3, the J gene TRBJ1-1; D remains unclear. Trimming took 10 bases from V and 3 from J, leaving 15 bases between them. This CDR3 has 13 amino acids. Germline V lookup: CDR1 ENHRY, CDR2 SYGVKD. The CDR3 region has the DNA TGTGCCAGCCGAGTAAGAGGATACACTGAAGCTTTCTTT. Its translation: CASRVRGYTEAFF.

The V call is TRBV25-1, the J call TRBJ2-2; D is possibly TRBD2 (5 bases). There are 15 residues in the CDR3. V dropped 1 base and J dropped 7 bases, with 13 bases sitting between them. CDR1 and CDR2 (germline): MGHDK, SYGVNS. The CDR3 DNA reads TGTGCCAGCAGTGAATCGGGCGGAGAGGGCGGGGAGCTGTTTTTT. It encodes CASSESGGEGGELFF.

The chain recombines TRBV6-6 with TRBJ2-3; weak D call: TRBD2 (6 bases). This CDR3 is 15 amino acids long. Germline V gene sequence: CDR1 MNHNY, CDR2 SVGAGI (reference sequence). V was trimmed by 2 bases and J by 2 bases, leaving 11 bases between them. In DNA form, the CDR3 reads TGTGCCAGCAGTTACCCCCAGCGGGCCACAGATACGCAGTATTTT. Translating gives CASSYPQRATDTQYF.